This TCR beta chain was recovered during a study of T cells in Graves' hyperthyroidism and ophthalmopathy. Findings of the study overall: Also found in blood were most expanded thyroid clonotypes above 0.001. Ophthalmopathy was predicted by the model a median of roughly 6.6 months ahead of onset.

The TCR beta CDR3 regions underwent amplification using RNA transcripts as the source. An initial round of RT-PCR targeting the TCR CDR3 relied on the HTBI primer set. One entry per CDR3 protein results from TCRdb running MiXCR on the multiplex PCR reads. The profile shows a few hundred thousand distinct CDR3 sequences, approximately 19% of them singletons. Germline V gene sequence: CDR1 DFQATT, CDR2 SNEGSKA (reference sequence). V dropped 3 bases and J dropped 4; count of bases not matched to a gene: 11. The CDR3 loop spans 15 amino acids. The authors deemed Graves' hyperthyroidism stable absent ophthalmopathy progression within 18 months. Under 12 ml fresh peripheral blood yielded the PBMCs. In the case of this clonotype: What it binds is not known.

The specimen sequenced was blood. The J gene is TRBJ2-5, the V gene TRBV20-1, with 7 bases aligning to TRBD2. This receptor was obtained from a woman between 18 and 30 years old with Graves' hyperthyroidism. CDR3 residues: CSASFRGPGGETQYF. CDR3 nucleotide sequence: TGCAGTGCTAGCTTCCGGGGACCGGGGGGAGAGACCCAGTACTTC.